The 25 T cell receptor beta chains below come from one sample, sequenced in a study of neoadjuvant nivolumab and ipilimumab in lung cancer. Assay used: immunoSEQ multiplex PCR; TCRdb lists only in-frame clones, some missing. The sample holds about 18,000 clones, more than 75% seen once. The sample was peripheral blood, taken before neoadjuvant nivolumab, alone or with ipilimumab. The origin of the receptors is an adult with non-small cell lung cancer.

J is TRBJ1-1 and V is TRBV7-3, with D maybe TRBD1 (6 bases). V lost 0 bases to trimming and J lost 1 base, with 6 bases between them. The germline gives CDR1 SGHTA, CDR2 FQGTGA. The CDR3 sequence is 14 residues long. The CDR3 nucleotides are TGTGCCAGCAGCTTAACGACAGGGAACACTGAAGCTTTCTTT. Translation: CASSLTTGNTEAFF.

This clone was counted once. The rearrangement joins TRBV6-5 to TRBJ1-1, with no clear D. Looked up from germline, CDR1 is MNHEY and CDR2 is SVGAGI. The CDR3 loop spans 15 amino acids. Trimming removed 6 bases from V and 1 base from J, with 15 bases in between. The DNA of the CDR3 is TGTGCCAGCAGCCGGACGGCGGTCCCGAACACTGAAGCTTTCTTT. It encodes CASSRTAVPNTEAFF.

This chain's CDR3 is CSVKGQGGGNEQFF. The CDR3 DNA is TGCAGCGTTAAAGGACAGGGGGGAGGCAATGAGCAGTTCTTC. V and J are TRBV29-1 and TRBJ2-1; 10 nucleotides agree with TRBD1. V was pared by 5 bases and J by 6 bases, with 7 bases of the junction left unmatched. CDR3 length equals 14 residues. The germline CDR1 and CDR2 sequences are SQVTM and ANQGSEA.

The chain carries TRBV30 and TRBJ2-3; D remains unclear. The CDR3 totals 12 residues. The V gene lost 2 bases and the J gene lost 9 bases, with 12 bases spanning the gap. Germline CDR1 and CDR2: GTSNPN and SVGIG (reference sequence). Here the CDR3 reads CAWSRSLGTQYF. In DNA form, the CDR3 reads TGTGCCTGGAGTAGATCCCTGGGGACGCAGTATTTT.

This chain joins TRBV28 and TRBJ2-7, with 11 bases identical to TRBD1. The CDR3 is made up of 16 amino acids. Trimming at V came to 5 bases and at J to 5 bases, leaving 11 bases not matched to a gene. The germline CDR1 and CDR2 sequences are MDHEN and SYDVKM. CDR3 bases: TGTGCCAGCAGTCAACCGGGACAGGGGGGGGGCAACGAGCAGTACTTC. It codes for CASSQPGQGGGNEQYF.

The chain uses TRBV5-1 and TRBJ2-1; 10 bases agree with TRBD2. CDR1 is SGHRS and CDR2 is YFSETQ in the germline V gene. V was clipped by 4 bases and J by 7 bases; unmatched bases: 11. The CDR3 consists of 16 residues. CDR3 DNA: TGCGCCAGCAGCCGTACGCCTAGCGGGAGTAGTAATGAGCAGTTCTTC. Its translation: CASSRTPSGSSNEQFF.

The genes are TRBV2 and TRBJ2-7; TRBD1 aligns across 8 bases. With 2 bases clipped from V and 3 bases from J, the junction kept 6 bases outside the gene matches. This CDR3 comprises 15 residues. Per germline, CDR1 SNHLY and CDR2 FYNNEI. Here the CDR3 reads CASSEIGDRRYEQYF. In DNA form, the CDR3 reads TGTGCCAGCAGTGAAATAGGGGACAGGCGCTACGAGCAGTACTTC.

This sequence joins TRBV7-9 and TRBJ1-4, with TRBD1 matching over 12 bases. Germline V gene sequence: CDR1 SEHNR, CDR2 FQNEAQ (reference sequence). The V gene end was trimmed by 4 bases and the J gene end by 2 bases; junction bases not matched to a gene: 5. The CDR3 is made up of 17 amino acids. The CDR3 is CASSYRDRGPTNEKLFF. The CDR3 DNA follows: TGTGCCAGCAGCTACCGGGACAGGGGGCCGACTAATGAAAAACTGTTTTTT.

In DNA, the CDR3 is TGCAGCGCAAGTAGACAGGGGGGTACCGGGGAGCTGTTTTTT. Amino acids: CSASRQGGTGELFF. This rearrangement joins TRBV29-1 to TRBJ2-2; 9 nucleotides match TRBD1. The CDR3 is made up of 14 amino acids. Germline trimming cut 7 bases from V and 5 bases from J; bases unmatched to any gene: 8. From germline, CDR1 is SQVTM and CDR2 ANQGSEA.

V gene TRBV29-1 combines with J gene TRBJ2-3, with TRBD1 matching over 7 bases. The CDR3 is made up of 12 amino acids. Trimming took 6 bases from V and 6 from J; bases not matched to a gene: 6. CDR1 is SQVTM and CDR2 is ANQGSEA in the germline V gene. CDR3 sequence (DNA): TGCAGCGTGGATACAGGGGCGGATACGCAGTATTTT. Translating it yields CSVDTGADTQYF.

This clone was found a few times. In DNA form, the CDR3 reads TGTGCCAGTAGTATGGCAGGGGGCTCCTACGAGCAGTACTTC. Protein sequence: CASSMAGGSYEQYF. The rearrangement links TRBV19 to TRBJ2-7; TRBD1 aligns across 7 bases. The V and J ends lost 3 bases and 0 bases, in that order; junction bases with no gene match: 2. The CDR3 spans 14 residues. The germline CDR1 and CDR2 sequences are LNHDA and SQIVND (reference sequence).

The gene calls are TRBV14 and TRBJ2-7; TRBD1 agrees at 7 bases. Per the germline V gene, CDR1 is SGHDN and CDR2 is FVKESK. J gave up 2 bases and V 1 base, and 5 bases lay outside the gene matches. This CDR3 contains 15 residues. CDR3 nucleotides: TGTGCCAGCAGCCAAGGTCGACAGGGCACCTACGAGCAGTACTTC. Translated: CASSQGRQGTYEQYF.

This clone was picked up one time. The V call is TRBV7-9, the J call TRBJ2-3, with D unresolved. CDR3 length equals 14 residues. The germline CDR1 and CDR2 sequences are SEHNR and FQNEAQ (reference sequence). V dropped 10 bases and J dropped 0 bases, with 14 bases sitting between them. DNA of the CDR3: TGTGCCACCACGTTGGATGATAGCACAGATACGCAGTATTTT. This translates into CATTLDDSTDTQYF.

The CDR3 coding sequence is TGTGCCAGCAGCTTACTAGCGGACCGGGGGAAGCAGTACTTC. It translates to CASSLLADRGKQYF. The chain uses TRBV7-2 and TRBJ2-7, with 7 bases aligning to TRBD2. Per the germline V gene, CDR1 is SGHTA and CDR2 is FQGNSA. The length of the CDR3 is 14 residues. V was clipped by 2 bases and J by 8 bases; unmatched bases: 9.

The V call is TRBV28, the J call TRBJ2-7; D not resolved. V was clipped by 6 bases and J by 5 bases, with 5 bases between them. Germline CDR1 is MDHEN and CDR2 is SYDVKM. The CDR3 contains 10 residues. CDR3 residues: CASRHHEQYF. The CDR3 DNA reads TGTGCCAGCAGACACCACGAGCAGTACTTC.

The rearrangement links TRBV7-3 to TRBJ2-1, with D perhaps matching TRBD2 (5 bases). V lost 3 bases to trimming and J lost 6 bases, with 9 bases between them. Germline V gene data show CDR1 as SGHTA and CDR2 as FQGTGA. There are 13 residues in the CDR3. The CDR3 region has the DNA TGTGCCAGCAGCTTGGGAGTGGGCAATGAGCAGTTCTTC. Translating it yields CASSLGVGNEQFF.

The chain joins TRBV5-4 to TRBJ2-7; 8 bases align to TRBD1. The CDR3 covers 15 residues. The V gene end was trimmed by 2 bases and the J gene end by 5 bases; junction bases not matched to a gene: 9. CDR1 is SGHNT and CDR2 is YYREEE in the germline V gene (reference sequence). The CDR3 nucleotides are TGTGCCAGCAGCTTCGGGACAGGAAAGTCAGACGAGCAGTACTTC. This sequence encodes CASSFGTGKSDEQYF.

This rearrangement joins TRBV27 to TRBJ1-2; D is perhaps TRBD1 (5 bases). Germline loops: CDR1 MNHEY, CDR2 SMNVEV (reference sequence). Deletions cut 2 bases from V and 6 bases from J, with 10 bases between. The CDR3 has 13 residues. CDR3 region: CASSLGGWDGYTF. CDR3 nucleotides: TGTGCCAGCAGTTTAGGGGGGTGGGATGGCTACACCTTC.

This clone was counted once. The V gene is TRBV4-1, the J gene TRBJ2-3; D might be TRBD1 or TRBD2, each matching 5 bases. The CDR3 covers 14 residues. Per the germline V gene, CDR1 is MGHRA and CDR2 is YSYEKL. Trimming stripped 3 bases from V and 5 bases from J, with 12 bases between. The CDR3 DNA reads TGCGCCAGCAGCCACCCGGAGAGGGGAGATACGCAGTATTTT. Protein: CASSHPERGDTQYF.

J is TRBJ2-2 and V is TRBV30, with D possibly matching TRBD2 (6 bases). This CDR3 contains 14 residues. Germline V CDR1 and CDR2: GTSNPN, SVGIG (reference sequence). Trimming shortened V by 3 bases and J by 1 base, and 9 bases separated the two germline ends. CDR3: CAWRGGMNTGELFF. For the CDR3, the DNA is TGTGCCTGGAGGGGCGGGATGAACACCGGGGAGCTGTTTTTT.

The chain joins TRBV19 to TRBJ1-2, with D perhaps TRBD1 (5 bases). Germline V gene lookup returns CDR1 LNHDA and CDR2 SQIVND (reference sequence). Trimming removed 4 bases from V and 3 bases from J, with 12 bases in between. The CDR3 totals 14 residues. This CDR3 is CASSTKGRDYGYTF. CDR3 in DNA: TGTGCCAGTAGTACTAAGGGACGGGACTATGGCTACACCTTC.

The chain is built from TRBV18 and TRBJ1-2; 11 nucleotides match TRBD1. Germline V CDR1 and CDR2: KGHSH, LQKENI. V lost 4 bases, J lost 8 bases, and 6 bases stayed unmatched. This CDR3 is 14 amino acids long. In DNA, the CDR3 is TGTGCCAGCTCACAGGGACAGGGGGATCGGGGCTACACCTTC. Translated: CASSQGQGDRGYTF.

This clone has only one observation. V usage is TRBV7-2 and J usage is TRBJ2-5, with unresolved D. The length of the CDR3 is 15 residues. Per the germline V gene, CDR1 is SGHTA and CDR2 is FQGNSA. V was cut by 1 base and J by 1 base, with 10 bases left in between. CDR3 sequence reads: CASSLDGTSQETQYF. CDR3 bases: TGTGCCAGCAGCTTAGATGGTACCAGCCAAGAGACCCAGTACTTC. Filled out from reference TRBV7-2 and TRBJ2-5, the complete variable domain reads GAGVSQSPSNKVTEKGKDVELRCDPISGHTALYWYRQSLGQGLEFLIYFQGNSAPDKSGLPSDRFSAERTGGSVSTLTIQRTQQEDSAVYLCASSLDGTSQETQYFGPGTRLLVL.

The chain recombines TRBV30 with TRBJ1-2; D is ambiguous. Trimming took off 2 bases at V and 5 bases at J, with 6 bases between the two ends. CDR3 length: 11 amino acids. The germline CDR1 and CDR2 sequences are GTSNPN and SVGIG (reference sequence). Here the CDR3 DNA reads TGTGCCTGGAGTCACAGATATGGCTACACCTTC. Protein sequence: CAWSHRYGYTF. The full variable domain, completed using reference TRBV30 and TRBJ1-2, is SQTIHQWPATLVQPVGSPLSLECTVEGTSNPNLYWYRQAAGRGLQLLFYSVGIGQISSEVPQNLSASRPQDRQFILSSKKLLLSDSGFYLCAWSHRYGYTFGSGTRLTVV.

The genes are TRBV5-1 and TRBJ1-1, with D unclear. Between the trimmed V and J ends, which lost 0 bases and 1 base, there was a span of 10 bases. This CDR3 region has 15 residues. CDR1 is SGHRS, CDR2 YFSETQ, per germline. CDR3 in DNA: TGCGCCAGCAGCTTGGCCGGGCAGCCGAACACTGAAGCTTTCTTT. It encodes CASSLAGQPNTEAFF.